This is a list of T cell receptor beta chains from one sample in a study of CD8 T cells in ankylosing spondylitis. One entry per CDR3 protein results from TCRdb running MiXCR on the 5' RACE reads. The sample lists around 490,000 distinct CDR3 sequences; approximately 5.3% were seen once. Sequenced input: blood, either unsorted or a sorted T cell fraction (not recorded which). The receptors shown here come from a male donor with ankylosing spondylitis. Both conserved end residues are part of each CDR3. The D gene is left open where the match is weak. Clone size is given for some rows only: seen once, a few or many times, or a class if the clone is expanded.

CDR3: CATSSVIGYGELFF; DNA: TGCGCCACCAGCTCGGTAATAGGGTACGGGGAGCTGTTTTTT; J: TRBJ2-2; size: NA; V: TRBV5-1; D: NA
CDR3: CASSQIYGGGEKLFF; DNA: TGTGCCAGCAGCCAGATTTATGGAGGTGGAGAAAAACTGTTTTTT; J: TRBJ1-4; size: few; V: TRBV3-1; D: NA
CDR3: CASSQDFGQGLTEAFF; DNA: TGCGCCAGCAGCCAAGATTTTGGTCAGGGCTTGACTGAAGCTTTCTTT; J: TRBJ1-1; size: many; V: TRBV4-3; D: NA
CDR3: CSARGVAENQYF; DNA: TGCAGTGCTAGGGGTGTAGCGGAGAACCAGTACTTC; J: TRBJ2-7; size: NA; V: TRBV20-1; D: NA
CDR3: CASSYPQSTDTQYF; DNA: TGTGCCAGCAGTTACCCGCAGAGCACAGATACGCAGTATTTT; J: TRBJ2-3; size: NA; V: TRBV6-2/TRBV6-3; D: NA
CDR3: CATYRDSNQPQHF; DNA: TGTGCCACCTACCGGGACAGCAATCAGCCCCAGCATTTT; J: TRBJ1-5; size: many; V: TRBV28; D: NA
CDR3: CASSQGTGINEKLFF; DNA: TGCGCCAGCAGCCAGGGGACAGGCATTAATGAAAAACTGTTTTTT; J: TRBJ1-4; size: many; V: TRBV4-3; D: TRBD1
CDR3: CSGGLAGNNEQFF; DNA: TGCAGCGGCGGACTAGCGGGGAACAATGAGCAGTTCTTC; J: TRBJ2-1; size: many; V: TRBV29-1; D: TRBD2
CDR3: CSGGATDSSYNSPLHF; DNA: TGCAGTGGAGGGGCCACCGACAGCTCCTATAATTCACCCCTCCACTTT; J: TRBJ1-6; size: many; V: TRBV20-1; D: NA
CDR3: CASSLGLSGSGNTIYF; DNA: TGCGCCAGCAGCTTGGGACTTTCCGGATCTGGAAACACCATATATTTT; J: TRBJ1-3; size: many; V: TRBV5-1; D: NA
CDR3: CASSDYNTRPGDF; DNA: TGCGCCAGCAGCGACTATAATACTCGCCCGGGGGACTTC; J: TRBJ2-7; size: NA; V: TRBV5-1; D: NA
CDR3: CASSSGPRLDYEQYF; DNA: TGCGCCAGCAGCTCCGGGCCACGGTTAGACTACGAGCAGTACTTC; J: TRBJ2-7; size: many; V: TRBV5-1; D: NA
CDR3: CASRGGNSGNTIYF; DNA: TGTGCCAGCAGGGGCGGGAACTCTGGAAACACCATATATTTT; J: TRBJ1-3; size: few; V: TRBV2; D: NA
CDR3: CSAAREPLGNQPQHF; DNA: TGCAGTGCCGCTCGCGAGCCCCTGGGCAATCAGCCCCAGCATTTT; J: TRBJ1-5; size: many; V: TRBV20-1; D: NA
CDR3: CASSLAGLAEYNEQFF; DNA: TGTGCCAGCAGCTTAGCGGGGCTAGCGGAATACAATGAGCAGTTCTTC; J: TRBJ2-1; size: many; V: TRBV7-2; D: TRBD2
CDR3: CASSPGQVRLFF; DNA: TGTGCCAGCAGCCCCGGACAGGTCCGCCTGTTTTTT; J: TRBJ1-4; size: many; V: TRBV6-6; D: TRBD1
CDR3: CASSPVGLAKNIQYF; DNA: TGTGCCAGCAGTCCCGTGGGTCTAGCCAAAAACATTCAGTACTTC; J: TRBJ2-4; size: NA; V: TRBV11-3; D: NA
CDR3: CASSSIGTFNSPLHF; DNA: TGTGCCAGCAGTTCTATCGGGACATTTAATTCACCCCTCCACTTT; J: TRBJ1-6; size: many; V: TRBV6-5; D: NA
CDR3: CCARDLAGRRTSYEQYF; DNA: TGCTGTGCTAGAGATCTAGCCGGGAGAAGGACGAGCTACGAGCAGTACTTC; J: TRBJ2-7; size: few; V: TRBV20-1; D: NA
CDR3: CAISEGRYNEQFF; DNA: TGTGCCATCAGTGAAGGGCGGTACAATGAGCAGTTCTTC; J: TRBJ2-1; size: NA; V: TRBV10-3; D: NA
CDR3: CASSLGTALGETQYF; DNA: TGCGCCAGCAGCTTGGGGACGGCCTTAGGGGAGACCCAGTACTTC; J: TRBJ2-5; size: many; V: TRBV5-1; D: NA
CDR3: CASSLVWGALNQPQHF; DNA: TGTGCCAGCAGCCTAGTTTGGGGGGCTCTCAATCAGCCCCAGCATTTT; J: TRBJ1-5; size: many; V: TRBV7-2; D: NA
CDR3: CASSPRPRAPNYEQYF; DNA: TGCGCCAGCAGCCCCCGGCCCAGGGCCCCTAACTACGAGCAGTACTTC; J: TRBJ2-7; size: many; V: TRBV5-1; D: NA
CDR3: CASSFRGAPRSTDTQYF; DNA: TGCGCCAGCAGTTTCAGGGGGGCGCCCCGTAGCACAGATACGCAGTATTTT; J: TRBJ2-3; size: few; V: TRBV5-1; D: NA
CDR3: CASSVGTSEDTDTQYF; DNA: TGTGCCAGCAGCGTGGGAACTAGCGAAGACACAGATACGCAGTATTTT; J: TRBJ2-3; size: many; V: TRBV9; D: TRBD2
CDR3: CASSKGANSGNTIYF; DNA: TGTGCCAGCAGCAAAGGGGCGAACTCTGGAAACACCATATATTTT; J: TRBJ1-3; size: many; V: TRBV7-9; D: NA
CDR3: CASSLPTGSYEQYF; DNA: TGTGCCAGCAGCTTACCGACAGGATCTTACGAGCAGTACTTC; J: TRBJ2-7; size: many; V: TRBV5-5; D: NA
CDR3: CASSLGQTAGKLFF; DNA: TGTGCCAGCAGCTTGGGGCAGACTGCCGGGAAACTGTTTTTT; J: TRBJ1-4; size: many; V: TRBV5-5; D: NA
CDR3: CSATIIGDRGMNTEAFF; DNA: TGCAGTGCTACAATAATAGGGGACAGGGGAATGAACACTGAAGCTTTCTTT; J: TRBJ1-1; size: many; V: TRBV20-1; D: TRBD1
CDR3: CASRAGTGGRPQHF; DNA: TGTGCCAGCAGAGCCGGGACCGGGGGTCGGCCCCAGCATTTT; J: TRBJ1-5; size: many; V: TRBV6-1; D: NA
CDR3: CASSIEGQQETQYF; DNA: TGCGCCAGCAGCATAGAGGGACAGCAAGAGACCCAGTACTTC; J: TRBJ2-5; size: many; V: TRBV5-1; D: TRBD1
CDR3: CASSLEDGRIQPQHF; DNA: TGTGCCAGCAGCTTAGAGGACGGCAGGATTCAGCCCCAGCATTTT; J: TRBJ1-5; size: many; V: TRBV7-2; D: NA
CDR3: CSATSLTQNTGELFF; DNA: TGCAGTGCCACAAGCCTAACCCAGAACACCGGGGAGCTGTTTTTT; J: TRBJ2-2; size: many; V: TRBV20-1; D: NA
CDR3: CASSSGHQETQYF; DNA: TGTGCCAGCAGTTCGGGACACCAAGAGACCCAGTACTTC; J: TRBJ2-5; size: many; V: TRBV12-3/TRBV12-4; D: NA
CDR3: CAIRRTNTDTQYF; DNA: TGTGCCATCAGGAGAACAAACACAGATACGCAGTATTTT; J: TRBJ2-3; size: many; V: TRBV10-3; D: NA
CDR3: CASSEAGVAGSPLHF; DNA: TGTGCCAGCAGTGAAGCGGGGGTCGCGGGCTCACCCCTCCACTTT; J: TRBJ1-6; size: many; V: TRBV6-1; D: NA
CDR3: CASTPPGGYGEKLFF; DNA: TGTGCCAGCACCCCCCCGGGGGGGTACGGCGAAAAACTGTTTTTT; J: TRBJ1-4; size: many; V: TRBV28; D: NA
CDR3: CASSEYHSSQETQYF; DNA: TGTGCCAGCAGTGAATATCACAGCAGTCAAGAGACCCAGTACTTC; J: TRBJ2-5; size: few; V: TRBV25-1; D: NA
CDR3: CSVAGRLSTDTQYF; DNA: TGCAGCGTTGCCGGACGCCTCAGCACAGATACGCAGTATTTT; J: TRBJ2-3; size: many; V: TRBV29-1; D: NA
CDR3: CASSVNQRSYNEQFF; DNA: TGTGCCAGCAGCGTAAACCAGCGGTCCTACAATGAGCAGTTCTTC; J: TRBJ2-1; size: few; V: TRBV9; D: NA
CDR3: CASSYSGQANTGELFF; DNA: TGTGCCAGCAGCTATAGCGGGCAGGCGAACACCGGGGAGCTGTTTTTT; J: TRBJ2-2; size: NA; V: TRBV7-6; D: TRBD2
CDR3: CASSPSDAYSNQPQHF; DNA: TGTGCCAGCAGCCCATCGGACGCGTATAGCAATCAGCCCCAGCATTTT; J: TRBJ1-5; size: many; V: TRBV11-2; D: NA
CDR3: CSRGKGGSNTEAFF; DNA: TGCAGCCGGGGTAAGGGGGGCTCGAACACTGAAGCTTTCTTT; J: TRBJ1-1; size: many; V: TRBV20-1; D: NA
CDR3: CASSLYRRDTEAFF; DNA: TGTGCCAGCAGTCTCTACCGACGGGACACTGAAGCTTTCTTT; J: TRBJ1-1; size: many; V: TRBV27; D: NA
CDR3: CATSVGPGNTGELFF; DNA: TGTGCCACCAGCGTGGGCCCCGGTAACACCGGGGAGCTGTTTTTT; J: TRBJ2-2; size: many; V: TRBV15; D: NA
CDR3: CASSSYRGRDTDTQYF; DNA: TGTGCCAGCAGCTCGTACAGGGGGCGAGACACAGATACGCAGTATTTT; J: TRBJ2-3; size: many; V: TRBV7-9; D: TRBD1
CDR3: CASSQQGLAGRWTTQDTQYF; DNA: TGCGCCAGCAGCCAACAGGGACTAGCGGGACGGTGGACAACACAAGATACGCAGTATTTT; J: TRBJ2-3; size: many; V: TRBV4-3; D: TRBD2
CDR3: CASRDFGGNTGELFF; DNA: TGCGCCAGCAGGGACTTCGGGGGCAACACCGGGGAGCTGTTTTTT; J: TRBJ2-2; size: many; V: TRBV5-1; D: NA
CDR3: CASSFGQGTYNEQFF; DNA: TGTGCCAGCAGCTTTGGACAGGGAACCTACAATGAGCAGTTCTTC; J: TRBJ2-1; size: many; V: TRBV7-6; D: TRBD1
CDR3: CATSRDRPRGDTQYF; DNA: TGTGCCACCAGCAGAGATCGACCCCGGGGAGATACGCAGTATTTT; J: TRBJ2-3; size: many; V: TRBV15; D: NA
CDR3: CSARLQGGYGYTF; DNA: TGCAGTGCTAGACTTCAGGGGGGCTATGGCTACACCTTC; J: TRBJ1-2; size: NA; V: TRBV20-1; D: TRBD1
CDR3: CASSQDRRGEKLFF; DNA: TGTGCCAGCAGCCAAGACCGACGTGGTGAAAAACTGTTTTTT; J: TRBJ1-4; size: few; V: TRBV3-1; D: NA
CDR3: CSVLVPGRTQETQYF; DNA: TGCAGTGTCCTAGTACCGGGACGGACTCAAGAGACCCAGTACTTC; J: TRBJ2-5; size: many; V: TRBV20-1; D: NA
CDR3: CASSRRYLSGEQYF; DNA: TGTGCCAGCAGTAGGAGATACCTATCGGGGGAGCAGTACTTC; J: TRBJ2-7; size: few; V: TRBV7-2; D: NA
CDR3: CSARKGRVKPQHF; DNA: TGCAGTGCTAGGAAGGGGCGGGTCAAGCCCCAGCATTTT; J: TRBJ1-5; size: many; V: TRBV20-1; D: NA
CDR3: CASRRDPTSYEQYF; DNA: TGTGCCAGCCGACGGGACCCGACCTCCTACGAGCAGTACTTC; J: TRBJ2-7; size: many; V: TRBV7-9; D: NA
CDR3: CSAKADTQYF; DNA: TGCAGTGCGAAGGCAGATACGCAGTATTTT; J: TRBJ2-3; size: many; V: TRBV20-1; D: NA
CDR3: CASSETHSWDEKLFF; DNA: TGTGCCAGCAGTGAGACCCATTCTTGGGATGAAAAACTGTTTTTT; J: TRBJ1-4; size: few; V: TRBV2; D: NA
CDR3: CASRLKGQGFTYEQYF; DNA: TGTGCCAGCAGACTCAAAGGACAGGGGTTCACCTACGAGCAGTACTTC; J: TRBJ2-7; size: many; V: TRBV6-1; D: TRBD1
CDR3: CAWSPRTYSPLHF; DNA: TGTGCCTGGAGTCCGAGGACCTATTCACCCCTCCACTTT; J: TRBJ1-6; size: few; V: TRBV30; D: NA